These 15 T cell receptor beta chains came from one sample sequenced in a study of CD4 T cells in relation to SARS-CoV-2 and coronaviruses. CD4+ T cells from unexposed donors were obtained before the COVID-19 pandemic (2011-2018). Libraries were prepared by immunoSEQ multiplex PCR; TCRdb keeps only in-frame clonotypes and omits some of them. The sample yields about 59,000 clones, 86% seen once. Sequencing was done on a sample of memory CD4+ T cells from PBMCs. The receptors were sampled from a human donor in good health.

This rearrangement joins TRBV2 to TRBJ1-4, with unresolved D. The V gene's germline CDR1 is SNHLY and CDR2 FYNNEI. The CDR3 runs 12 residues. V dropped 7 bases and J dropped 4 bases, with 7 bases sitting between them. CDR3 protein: CASKADNEKLFF. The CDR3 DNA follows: TGTGCCAGCAAGGCGGATAATGAAAAACTGTTTTTT.

The CDR3 loop is CASKRTGTYEQYF. The DNA for the CDR3 is TGTGCCAGTAAAAGGACAGGGACGTACGAGCAGTACTTC. V usage is TRBV19 and J usage is TRBJ2-7; the match to TRBD1 covers 8 bases. CDR3 length equals 13 residues. The J segment lost 4 bases and the V segment lost 7 bases, leaving 6 bases of the junction unmatched. CDR1 is LNHDA, CDR2 SQIVND, per germline (reference sequence).

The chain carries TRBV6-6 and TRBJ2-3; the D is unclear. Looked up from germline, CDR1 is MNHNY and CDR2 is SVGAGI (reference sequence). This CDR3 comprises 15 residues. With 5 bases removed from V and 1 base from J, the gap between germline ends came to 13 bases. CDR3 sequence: CASSPTTGRTDTQYF. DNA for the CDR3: TGTGCCAGCAGTCCTACGACTGGACGCACAGATACGCAGTATTTT.

The CDR3 DNA reads as TGTGCCAGCAGCCCCCAGCCCCTCCTATCGCGGGGTTCGGGGAGGAATGAGCAGTTCTTC. Its protein product is CASSPQPLLSRGSGRNEQFF. The rearrangement links TRBV3-1 (or the pseudogene TRBV3-2) to TRBJ2-1; tentatively, D is TRBD2 (6 bases). Trimming took 4 bases from V and 7 from J, leaving 32 bases between them. This CDR3 spans 20 amino acids. Germline V gene data show CDR1 as LGHDT and CDR2 as YNNKEL (reference sequence).

The CDR3 region is CASSQDHPQGSIYEQYF. The CDR3 coding sequence is TGTGCCAGCAGCCAAGATCATCCACAGGGGTCAATCTACGAGCAGTACTTC. The chain links TRBV3-1 (or the pseudogene TRBV3-2) to TRBJ2-7; TRBD1 aligns across 7 bases. The germline CDR1 and CDR2 sequences are LGHDT and YNNKEL (reference sequence). The J segment lost 3 bases and the V segment lost 0 bases, leaving 11 bases of the junction unmatched. This CDR3 has 17 residues.

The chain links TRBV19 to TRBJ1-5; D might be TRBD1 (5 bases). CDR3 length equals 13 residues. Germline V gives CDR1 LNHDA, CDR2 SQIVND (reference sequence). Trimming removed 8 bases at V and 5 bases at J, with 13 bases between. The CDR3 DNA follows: TGTGCCAGTTCTTTGGGGGGGGATCAGCCCCAGCATTTT. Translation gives CASSLGGDQPQHF.

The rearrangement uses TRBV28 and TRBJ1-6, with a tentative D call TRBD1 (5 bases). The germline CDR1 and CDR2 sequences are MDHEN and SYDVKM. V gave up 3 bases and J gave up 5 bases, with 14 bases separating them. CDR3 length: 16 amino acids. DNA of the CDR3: TGTGCCAGCAGTTTCCCGCAGGGAGTCGATAATTCACCCCTCCACTTT. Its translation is CASSFPQGVDNSPLHF.

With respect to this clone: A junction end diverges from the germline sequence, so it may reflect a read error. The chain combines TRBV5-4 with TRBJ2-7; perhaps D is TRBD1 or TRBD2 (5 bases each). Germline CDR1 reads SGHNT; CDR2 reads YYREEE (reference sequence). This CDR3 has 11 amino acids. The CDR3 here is CASSNPGPGHF. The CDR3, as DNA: TGTGCCAGCAGCAATCCGGGCCCGGGGCACTTC.

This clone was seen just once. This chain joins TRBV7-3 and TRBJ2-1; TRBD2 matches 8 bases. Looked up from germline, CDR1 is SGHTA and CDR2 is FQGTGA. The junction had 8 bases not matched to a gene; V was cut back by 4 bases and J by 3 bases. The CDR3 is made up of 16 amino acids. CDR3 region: CASSSPGGSLYNEQFF. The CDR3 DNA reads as TGTGCCAGCAGCTCCCCGGGGGGGAGCCTCTACAATGAGCAGTTCTTC.

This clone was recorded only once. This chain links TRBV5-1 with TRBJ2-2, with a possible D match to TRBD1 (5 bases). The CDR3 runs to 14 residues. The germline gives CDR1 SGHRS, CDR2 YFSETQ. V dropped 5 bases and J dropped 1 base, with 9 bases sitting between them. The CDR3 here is CASRPDRNTGELFF. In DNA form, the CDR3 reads TGCGCCAGCAGACCCGACAGGAACACCGGGGAGCTGTTTTTT.

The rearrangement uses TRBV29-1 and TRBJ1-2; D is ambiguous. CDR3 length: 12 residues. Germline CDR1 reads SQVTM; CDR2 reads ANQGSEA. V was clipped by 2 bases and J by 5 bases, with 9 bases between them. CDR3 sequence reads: CSVETSRYGYTF. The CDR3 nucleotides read TGCAGCGTTGAAACCTCCCGATATGGCTACACCTTC.

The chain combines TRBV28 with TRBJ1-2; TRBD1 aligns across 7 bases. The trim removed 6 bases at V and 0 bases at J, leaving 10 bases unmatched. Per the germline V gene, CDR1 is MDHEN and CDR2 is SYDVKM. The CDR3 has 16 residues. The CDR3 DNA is TGTGCCAGCAGACCCATTGACAGGGCCCCTAACTATGGCTACACCTTC. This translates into CASRPIDRAPNYGYTF.

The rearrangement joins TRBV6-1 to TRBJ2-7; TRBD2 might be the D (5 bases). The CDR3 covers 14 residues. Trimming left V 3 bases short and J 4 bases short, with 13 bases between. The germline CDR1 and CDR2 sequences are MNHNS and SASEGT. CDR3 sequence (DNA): TGTGCCAGCAGTGATTCCGGGTCGGGGTACGAGCAGTACTTC. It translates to CASSDSGSGYEQYF.

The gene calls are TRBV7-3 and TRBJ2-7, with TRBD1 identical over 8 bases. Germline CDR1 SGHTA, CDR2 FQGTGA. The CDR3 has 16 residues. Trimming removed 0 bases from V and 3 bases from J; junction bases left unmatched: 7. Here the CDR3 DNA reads TGTGCCAGCAGCTTAACACCAGGGGGCCCCCTCTACGAGCAGTACTTC. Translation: CASSLTPGGPLYEQYF.

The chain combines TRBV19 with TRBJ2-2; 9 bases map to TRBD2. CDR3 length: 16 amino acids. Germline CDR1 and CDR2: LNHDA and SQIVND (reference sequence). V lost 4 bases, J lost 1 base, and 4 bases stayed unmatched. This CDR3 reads CASSKGTSLNTGELFF. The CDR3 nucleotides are TGTGCCAGTAGTAAAGGGACTAGCCTGAACACCGGGGAGCTGTTTTTT.